This T cell receptor (beta chain) was sequenced in a study of blood T cell repertoires in COVID-19. This clone was detected once. The participants were between about 18 and 95 years old and came from about two dozen US areas. In assigning cohorts, the study relied on participant-reported clinical history. In the authors' workflow: Amplification of reference gene primers was used by the study to estimate nucleated cell counts. Clones were read by immunoSEQ multiplex PCR, and TCRdb kept only the in-frame ones, dropping some. Clone size and the V and J calls come from that table; the DNA yielded D and trimming. The table records over 200,000 clones, about 90% of them present only once. Per germline, CDR1 MNHEY and CDR2 SVGAGI. Between the trimmed V and J ends, which lost 2 bases and 10 bases, there was a span of 12 bases. The CDR3 loop spans 14 amino acids.

The chain couples TRBV6-5 to TRBJ1-6, with D maybe TRBD1 (6 bases). Sequenced: PBMCs or T cells enriched from blood (not recorded which). The clonotype originates from a human donor in a cohort exposed to, infected with or recovered from COVID-19 (not recorded which). The donor label of this sample is uncertain. CDR3 region: CASSYGGARSPLHF. In DNA, the CDR3 is TGTGCCAGCAGTTACGGGGGGGCTAGATCACCCCTCCACTTT.